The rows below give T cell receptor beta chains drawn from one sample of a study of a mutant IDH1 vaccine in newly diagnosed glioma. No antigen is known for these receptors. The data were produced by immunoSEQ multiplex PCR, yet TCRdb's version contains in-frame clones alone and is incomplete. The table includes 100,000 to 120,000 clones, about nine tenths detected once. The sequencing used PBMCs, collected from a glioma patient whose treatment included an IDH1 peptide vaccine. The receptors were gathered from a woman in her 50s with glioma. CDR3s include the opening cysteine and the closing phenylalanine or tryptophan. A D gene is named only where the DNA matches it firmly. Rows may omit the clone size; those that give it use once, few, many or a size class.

CASSPAGPSNQPQHF	TGTGCCAGCAGCCCGGCGGGGCCTAGCAATCAGCCCCAGCATTTT	NA	NA	TRBV7-9	TRBJ1-5
CASRPTGHEQFF	TGTGCCAGCAGGCCGACAGGGCATGAGCAGTTCTTC	TRBD1	few	TRBV28	TRBJ2-1
CASSLAADTQYF	TGTGCCAGCAGCTTAGCCGCAGATACGCAGTATTTT	NA	NA	TRBV7-9	TRBJ2-3
CASSPRQGTDEQFF	TGTGCCAGCAGCCCGAGACAGGGTACAGATGAGCAGTTCTTC	TRBD1	NA	TRBV5-4	TRBJ2-1
CASSDSGRGQETQYF	TGCGCCAGCAGTGATAGCGGCAGGGGGCAAGAGACCCAGTACTTC	NA	NA	TRBV10-1	TRBJ2-5
CASSPGTAAKELFF	TGTGCCAGCTCACCTGGGACCGCAGCGAAGGAGCTGTTTTTT	NA	NA	TRBV18	TRBJ2-2
CASSLEGGVGETQYF	TGCGCCAGCAGCTTGGAGGGGGGAGTAGGGGAGACCCAGTACTTC	NA	NA	TRBV5-1	TRBJ2-5
CATSRDLSQETQYF	TGTGCCACCAGCAGAGATCTCAGTCAAGAGACCCAGTACTTC	NA	NA	TRBV15	TRBJ2-5
CASNRATNEKLFF	TGTGCCAGCAACAGGGCTACTAATGAAAAACTGTTTTTT	NA	NA	TRBV28	TRBJ1-4
CASSWSDTEAFF	TGTGCCAGCAGCTGGTCGGACACTGAAGCTTTCTTT	NA	NA	TRBV11-2	TRBJ1-1
CATGRGGSETQYF	TGTGCGACCGGGAGGGGAGGGTCAGAGACCCAGTACTTC	TRBD2	few	TRBV27	TRBJ2-5
CASSGRATNEKLFF	TGTGCCAGCAGCGGGAGAGCAACTAATGAAAAACTGTTTTTT	NA	NA	TRBV6-4	TRBJ1-4
CASSLDQNSPLHF	TGCGCCAGCAGCTTGGACCAGAATTCACCCCTCCACTTT	NA	few	TRBV5-1	TRBJ1-6
CASSKPFGQGLSYEQYF	TGTGCCAGCAGCAAGCCCTTCGGACAGGGGCTCTCCTACGAGCAGTACTTC	NA	NA	TRBV21-1	TRBJ2-7
CASSEAAGTTYEQYF	TGTGCCAGCAGTGAAGCGGCAGGGACAACCTACGAGCAGTACTTC	NA	NA	TRBV6-1	TRBJ2-7
CASSVGGNANTGELFF	TGTGCCAGCAGCGTAGGCGGCAACGCGAACACCGGGGAGCTGTTTTTT	NA	NA	TRBV9	TRBJ2-2
CASSLARGTSYEQYF	TGTGCCAGCAGCTTAGCGCGGGGGACTTCCTACGAGCAGTACTTC	TRBD2	NA	TRBV7-2	TRBJ2-7
CASRPFEGGPNTDTQYF	TGTGCCAGCAGGCCCTTTGAGGGAGGGCCTAACACAGATACGCAGTATTTT	TRBD2	NA	TRBV7-9	TRBJ2-3
CASSLGRVGGEQFF	TGCGCCAGCAGCTTGGGCAGGGTAGGAGGTGAGCAGTTCTTC	NA	NA	TRBV5-1	TRBJ2-1
CASRGGPLEQYF	TGTGCCAGCAGGGGGGGTCCGCTCGAGCAGTACTTC	NA	NA	TRBV2	TRBJ2-7
CASGTGGITDTQYF	TGTGCCAGCGGGACAGGGGGCATCACAGATACGCAGTATTTT	TRBD1	NA	TRBV5-4	TRBJ2-3
CASSLELANTDTQYF	TGTGCCAGCAGCTTAGAACTAGCGAACACAGATACGCAGTATTTT	TRBD2	NA	TRBV7-9	TRBJ2-3
CASSEGRTSPTDTQYF	TGTGCCAGCAGCGAGGGGAGGACTAGTCCCACAGATACGCAGTATTTT	TRBD2	NA	TRBV9	TRBJ2-3
CAWRKGALETQYF	TGTGCCTGGAGAAAAGGGGCCCTAGAGACCCAGTACTTC	NA	once	TRBV30	TRBJ2-5
CASSAGTSASYEQYF	TGTGCCAGCAGCGCCGGGACTAGCGCATCCTACGAGCAGTACTTC	TRBD2	few	TRBV7-9	TRBJ2-7
CATSRDRRGGEQFF	TGTGCCACCAGCAGAGATCGAAGAGGAGGTGAGCAGTTCTTC	NA	NA	TRBV15	TRBJ2-1
CASSRVGGLLEAFF	TGTGCCAGTAGTAGAGTCGGGGGCCTCCTCGAAGCTTTCTTT	NA	few	TRBV19	TRBJ1-1
CASREVAGDNEQFF	TGCGCCAGCAGGGAAGTAGCGGGGGACAATGAGCAGTTCTTC	TRBD2	NA	TRBV10-2	TRBJ2-1
CASSSLGLHNEQFF	TGCGCCAGCAGCTCGTTGGGACTCCACAATGAGCAGTTCTTC	NA	NA	TRBV4-1	TRBJ2-1
CSVEWESDYNEQFF	TGCAGCGTTGAATGGGAGTCGGACTACAATGAGCAGTTCTTC	NA	NA	TRBV29-1	TRBJ2-1